The 17 T cell receptor beta chains listed next were all sequenced from one sample in a study of blood T cell repertoires in COVID-19. Measured with immunoSEQ multiplex PCR; TCRdb has only the in-frame clones, and not every one. The sample has roughly 36,000 clones, more than 75% seen once; the top ten hold under 30%. The sample taken for sequencing was peripheral blood. The receptors were sampled from a man aged 50-59 years with active or convalescent COVID-19.

This chain connects TRBV6-5 to TRBJ2-7; D is possibly TRBD1 (7 bases). Germline-derived CDR1 and CDR2 are MNHEY and SVGAGI. V was shortened by 7 bases and J by 0 bases, with 16 bases between the two germline ends. The length of the CDR3 is 15 residues. In DNA form, the CDR3 reads TGTGCCAGCACCCCAGGGGGGTTAAGCTCCTACGAGCAGTACTTC. Translating gives CASTPGGLSSYEQYF.

The chain couples TRBV5-5 to TRBJ1-5; no definite D call. Deletions cut 0 bases from V and 7 bases from J, with 8 bases between. Germline lookup yields CDR1 SGHKS and CDR2 YYEKEE (reference sequence). This CDR3 comprises 13 residues. The CDR3 sequence: CASSLARQQPQHF. CDR3 coding DNA: TGTGCCAGCAGCTTGGCGCGACAACAGCCCCAGCATTTT.

This chain connects TRBV5-1 to TRBJ1-2, with 8 bases lining up with TRBD1. The junction had 2 bases not matched to a gene; V was cut back by 3 bases and J by 4 bases. This CDR3 spans 13 amino acids. Germline values: CDR1 SGHRS, CDR2 YFSETQ. The CDR3 is CASSYGQGYGYTF. DNA for the CDR3: TGCGCCAGCAGCTACGGACAGGGCTATGGCTACACCTTC.

This chain connects TRBV12-3 or TRBV12-4 to TRBJ1-1; the D gene is possibly TRBD1 (5 bases). The CDR3 spans 13 residues. The germline V and J ends were trimmed by 2 bases and 4 bases, with 8 bases remaining between them. Here the CDR3 reads CASSLLGPTEAFF. CDR3 in DNA: TGTGCCAGCAGTTTATTGGGGCCCACTGAAGCTTTCTTT.

The genes are TRBV5-1 and TRBJ1-6; 7 nucleotides align to TRBD1. The CDR3 consists of 14 residues. Per the germline V gene, CDR1 is SGHRS and CDR2 is YFSETQ. J lost 10 bases, V lost 6 bases, and 10 bases had no gene match. CDR3 residues: CASTPGTEGSPLHF. In nucleotides, the CDR3 is TGCGCCAGCACGCCCGGGACAGAGGGATCACCCCTCCACTTT.

This clone has only a few counts. The chain has TRBV13 and TRBJ2-1, with D possibly matching TRBD1 (6 bases). The CDR3 spans 14 residues. V lost 7 bases and J 7 bases, leaving 17 bases between the germline ends. CDR1 and CDR2 (germline): PRHDT, FYEKMQ (reference sequence). CDR3 loop: CASNLQGNRNEQFF. Written as DNA, the CDR3 is TGTGCCAGCAATCTACAGGGCAATAGAAATGAGCAGTTCTTC.

The V and J genes are TRBV19 and TRBJ2-1, with D possibly TRBD1 on 6 matching bases. The CDR3 totals 12 residues. V was trimmed by 6 bases and J by 6 bases, leaving 9 bases between them. The germline gives CDR1 LNHDA, CDR2 SQIVND (reference sequence). CDR3 bases: TGTGCCAGTAGGACACAGGGCAATGAGCAGTTCTTC. Its protein is CASRTQGNEQFF.

CDR3 in DNA: TGTGCCAGCAGCCAAGTGGACAGGGCCAACTATGGCTACACCTTC. Residues: CASSQVDRANYGYTF. V usage is TRBV14 and J usage is TRBJ1-2; 8 bases align to TRBD1. J gave up 2 bases and V 1 base, and 3 bases lay outside the gene matches. This CDR3 comprises 15 residues. The V gene's germline CDR1 is SGHDN and CDR2 FVKESK.

The V and J genes are TRBV21-1 and TRBJ2-7; TRBD1 was called by the table and not checked on the DNA. TRBV21-1 is flagged as a pseudogene. The CDR3 loop spans 15 amino acids. DNA of the CDR3: TGTGCCAGCAGCAAACTGGGACAGGCCTCCTACGAGCAGTACGTC. Protein product: CASSKLGQASYEQYV.

The chain combines TRBV5-1 with TRBJ1-1; D perhaps matches TRBD1 (6 bases). V was cut by 2 bases and J by 3 bases, with 17 bases left in between. CDR3 length: 16 residues. Germline-derived CDR1 and CDR2 are SGHRS and YFSETQ. This CDR3 is CASSFRTDTRYTEAFF. CDR3 DNA sequence: TGCGCCAGCAGCTTTAGGACAGATACTCGGTACACTGAAGCTTTCTTT.

This clone occurred once. The chain carries TRBV30 and TRBJ1-1, with a tentative D call TRBD1 (5 bases). The CDR3 contains 15 residues. Germline V CDR1 and CDR2: GTSNPN, SVGIG (reference sequence). Trimming removed 2 bases at V and 1 base at J, with 14 bases between. Written as DNA, the CDR3 is TGTGCCTGGAGTAAGGGGCCCATTAGGAACACTGAAGCTTTCTTT. As protein: CAWSKGPIRNTEAFF.

The chain employs TRBV2 and TRBJ1-1, with a possible D match to TRBD1 (5 bases). The CDR3 consists of 12 residues. V lost 10 bases, J lost 3 bases, and 12 bases lay in between. Germline CDR1 reads SNHLY; CDR2 reads FYNNEI. CDR3 nucleotides: TGTGCCACCCATGGGACTGACACTGAAGCTTTCTTT. Translation: CATHGTDTEAFF.

V usage is TRBV27 and J usage is TRBJ2-1; TRBD2 might be the D (6 bases). The V end lost 2 bases, the J end lost 7 bases, and 15 bases lay between the germline ends. CDR1 is MNHEY, CDR2 SMNVEV, per germline (reference sequence). The CDR3 runs to 15 residues. The CDR3 loop reads CASSLEGLARNEQFF. In DNA, the CDR3 is TGTGCCAGCAGTTTAGAGGGGCTAGCGCGGAATGAGCAGTTCTTC.

This chain joins TRBV4-2 and TRBJ1-5, with 12 bases aligning to TRBD1. Unmatched junction bases numbered 3, after V lost 0 bases and J lost 6 bases. The CDR3 is 16 amino acids. Germline lookup yields CDR1 LGHNA and CDR2 YNFKEQ. This CDR3 reads CASSQDGTGGGQPQHF. In DNA, the CDR3 is TGTGCCAGCAGCCAAGACGGGACAGGGGGCGGTCAGCCCCAGCATTTT.

V gene TRBV7-2 combines with J gene TRBJ1-2, with 7 bases lining up with TRBD1. The CDR3 has 15 amino acids. The ends lost 2 bases at V and 8 bases at J; junction bases unmatched: 11. The germline V gene encodes CDR1 SGHTA and CDR2 FQGNSA. The CDR3 here is CASSLSTGQREGYTF. CDR3 nucleotide sequence: TGTGCCAGCAGCTTATCGACAGGGCAGAGAGAGGGCTACACCTTC.

The chain has TRBV4-1 and TRBJ1-2, with 7 positions matching TRBD1. V gave up 1 base and J gave up 3 bases; unmatched junction bases: 8. This CDR3 contains 16 residues. CDR1 and CDR2 from the germline V gene are MGHRA and YSYEKL. CDR3 sequence: CASSQAEDREDYGYTF. CDR3 nucleotide sequence: TGCGCCAGCAGCCAAGCGGAAGACAGGGAGGACTATGGCTACACCTTC.

The V gene is TRBV7-9, the J gene TRBJ1-4; TRBD1 might be the D (5 bases). Trimming shortened V by 5 bases and J by 7 bases, and 17 bases separated the two germline ends. Germline V lookup: CDR1 SEHNR, CDR2 FQNEAQ (reference sequence). The CDR3 runs 15 residues. In nucleotides, the CDR3 is TGTGCCAGCAGCGAATGGAGGGGAAGGCGTGAAAAACTGTTTTTT. Translating it yields CASSEWRGRREKLFF.